Following are 28 T cell receptor beta chains from one sample sequenced in a study of T cell repertoires in cytomegalovirus infection. Via MiXCR, TCRdb re-called the reads, giving one row per CDR3 protein. In the table there are 700,000 to 850,000 distinct CDR3 sequences, about 31% of which are singletons. The antigens for these receptors are not known. Sequencing used cultured CD8+ T cells from PBMCs, obtained from culture after CMV antigen stimulation. These TCRs come from a human donor in good health (CMV status not recorded). Some clones in this sample may be carry-over from other donors' samples.

This clonotype was seen just once. This rearrangement joins TRBV7-3 to TRBJ1-1; 8 nucleotides align to TRBD1. The CDR3 covers 15 residues. Germline V gene sequence: CDR1 SGHTA, CDR2 FQGTGA. J lost 5 bases, V lost 2 bases, and 7 bases had no gene match. Here the CDR3 DNA reads TGTGCCAGCAGCTTATCCCAGGGGGCGTTTACTGAAGCTTTCTTT. It is translated as CASSLSQGAFTEAFF.

Notes on this clonotype: This is likely a read error, given that the CDR3 carries no conserved phenylalanine or tryptophan at its end. The DNA is omitted, as the CDR3 cannot be located on it reliably, and the CDR3 follows TCRdb's listing. CDR3 sequence reads: CASSLRDGLLR. The V and J genes are TRBV18 and TRBJ2-7; the DNA was not compared with TRBD2, the D call given in the table. The CDR3 spans 11 amino acids, including both terminal residues. Germline CDR1 and CDR2: KGHSH and LQKENI.

This chain joins TRBV19 and TRBJ1-5, with TRBD1 as a possible D gene (5 bases). The germline gives CDR1 LNHDA, CDR2 SQIVND (reference sequence). Deletions cut 3 bases from V and 2 bases from J, with 11 bases between. The CDR3 is 15 residues long. The chain's CDR3 is CASSMERGGNQPQHF. CDR3 in DNA: TGTGCCAGTAGTATGGAGCGGGGGGGCAATCAGCCCCAGCATTTT.

J is TRBJ2-1 and V is TRBV2; 9 bases fit TRBD2. CDR1 and CDR2 (germline): SNHLY, FYNNEI. The CDR3 contains 15 residues. V lost 8 bases to trimming and J lost 7 bases; unmatched junction nucleotides: 12. CDR3 region: CASGGAGGLGNEQFF. CDR3 DNA sequence: TGTGCCAGCGGAGGAGCGGGGGGCCTAGGGAATGAGCAGTTCTTC.

In its sample, this clonotype was seen a few times. This chain links TRBV7-6 with TRBJ1-1; maybe TRBD1 (5 bases). The CDR3 is 11 residues long. CDR1 and CDR2 (germline): SGHVS, FNYEAQ. The V end lost 10 bases, the J end lost 7 bases, and 13 bases lay between the germline ends. As DNA, the CDR3 is TGTGCCACCGTCTACGGGGGTGAAGCTTTCTTT. It specifies CATVYGGEAFF.

This clonotype was observed at least ten times. The V call is TRBV7-2, the J call TRBJ2-3, with D perhaps TRBD1 (6 bases). The CDR3 consists of 16 residues. CDR1 and CDR2 (germline): SGHTA, FQGNSA. Deletions cut 5 bases from V and 3 bases from J, with 18 bases between. The chain's CDR3 is CASSTLQGGVTDTQYF. The CDR3 nucleotides are TGTGCCAGCAGCACCCTACAGGGTGGGGTGACAGATACGCAGTATTTT.

This chain joins TRBV20-1 and TRBJ2-7; a possible D gene is TRBD1 (6 bases). Germline V gene lookup returns CDR1 DFQATT and CDR2 SNEGSKA (reference sequence). V was pared by 0 bases and J by 6 bases, with 27 bases between. The CDR3 has 18 amino acids. The CDR3 DNA reads as TGCAGTGCTAGAGACAGCTTCGGGACACCCCTAGACGTGGGCGAGCAGTACTTC. Its translation: CSARDSFGTPLDVGEQYF.

This clonotype was picked up a small number of times. This sequence joins TRBV27 and TRBJ1-6, with 7 bases aligning to TRBD1. V was clipped by 2 bases and J by 8 bases; unmatched bases: 9. Germline lookup yields CDR1 MNHEY and CDR2 SMNVEV (reference sequence). The CDR3 covers 16 residues. CDR3: CASSLNPTGDDSPLHF. The CDR3 nucleotides read TGTGCCAGCAGTTTAAACCCTACAGGGGACGATTCACCCCTCCACTTT.

The gene calls are TRBV28 and TRBJ2-1; D is undetermined. Trimming left V 5 bases short and J 7 bases short, with 12 bases between. Germline V CDR1 and CDR2: MDHEN, SYDVKM. The CDR3 has 13 amino acids. The CDR3, as DNA: TGTGCCAGCAGTGCATCGAGGTGGAATGAGCAGTTCTTC. Protein sequence: CASSASRWNEQFF.

The chain combines TRBV19 with TRBJ1-1, with a tentative D call TRBD1 (5 bases). Germline CDR1 reads LNHDA; CDR2 reads SQIVND (reference sequence). V was trimmed by 3 bases and J by 5 bases, leaving 13 bases between them. This CDR3 is 14 amino acids long. CDR3 protein: CASSIAAGRTEAFF. The CDR3 coding sequence is TGTGCCAGTAGTATCGCGGCAGGGAGAACTGAAGCTTTCTTT. Full variable domain (missing parts from reference TRBV19 and TRBJ1-1): DGGITQSPKYLFRKEGQNVTLSCEQNLNHDAMYWYRQDPGQGLRLIYYSQIVNDFQKGDIAEGYSVSREKKESFPLTVTSAQKNPTAFYLCASSIAAGRTEAFFGQGTRLTVV.

This chain links TRBV7-6 with TRBJ2-5; D might be TRBD1 (5 bases). The V gene's germline CDR1 is SGHVS and CDR2 FNYEAQ. Trimming removed 3 bases at V and 3 bases at J, with 14 bases between. This CDR3 spans 15 amino acids. DNA of the CDR3: TGTGCCAGCAGCTTCCTTACAGGTTTAGAAGAGACCCAGTACTTC. Translated: CASSFLTGLEETQYF. Full variable domain (outside the CDR3, taken from reference TRBV7-6 and TRBJ2-5): GAGVSQSPRYKVTKRGQDVALRCDPISGHVSLYWYRQALGQGPEFLTYFNYEAQQDKSGLPNDRFSAERPEGSISTLTIQRTEQRDSAMYRCASSFLTGLEETQYFGPGTRLLVL.

This clonotype came up many times. The CDR3 reads CASSKTPGVDSYEQYF. CDR3 DNA sequence: TGTGCCAGCAGCAAAACGCCAGGGGTGGACTCCTACGAGCAGTACTTC. The chain recombines TRBV12-3 or TRBV12-4 with TRBJ2-7; D possibly corresponds to TRBD1 (6 bases). V lost 6 bases and J lost 0, with 18 bases in between. This CDR3 spans 16 amino acids.

A few counts support this clonotype. The rearrangement joins TRBV6-1 to TRBJ1-2, with 8 bases lining up with TRBD1. The germline CDR1 and CDR2 sequences are MNHNS and SASEGT. After removal of 5 bases from V and 4 bases from J, the junction contained 9 bases not matched to a gene. The CDR3 runs 15 residues. CDR3 sequence: CASSLGTGDIYGYTF. The DNA of the CDR3 is TGTGCCAGCAGTTTGGGGACAGGTGACATCTATGGCTACACCTTC.

This clonotype occurred once. The chain carries TRBV20-1 and TRBJ2-1; D unresolved. The CDR3 has 13 residues. The germline CDR1 and CDR2 sequences are DFQATT and SNEGSKA (reference sequence). The V end lost 2 bases, the J end lost 7 bases, and 12 bases lay between the germline ends. The DNA of the CDR3 is TGCAGTGCTAGATCAGAGTTTTGGAATGAGCAGTTCTTC. Translation gives CSARSEFWNEQFF.

The chain carries TRBV4-1 and TRBJ1-1, with D unresolved. The CDR3 extends over 15 amino acids. Germline V gives CDR1 MGHRA, CDR2 YSYEKL. V gave up 1 base and J gave up 1 base, with 10 bases separating them. The CDR3 reads CASSQVEGSNTEAFF. CDR3 coding DNA: TGCGCCAGCAGCCAAGTAGAGGGATCGAACACTGAAGCTTTCTTT.

This clonotype was recorded a few times. The CDR3 loop is CASSLGRAAYTGELFF. The CDR3 DNA is TGTGCCAGCAGCTTGGGGCGGGCAGCCTACACCGGGGAGCTGTTTTTT. The chain joins TRBV7-9 to TRBJ2-2, with D perhaps being TRBD1 or TRBD2 (5 bases each). Germline CDR1 reads SEHNR; CDR2 reads FQNEAQ (reference sequence). CDR3 length equals 16 residues. V was shortened by 3 bases and J by 3 bases, with 14 bases between the two germline ends.

With regard to this clonotype: The CDR3 end shows no conserved phenylalanine or tryptophan, and so a read error is likely. This rearrangement joins TRBV10-2 to TRBJ2-1; D is possibly TRBD1 (7 bases). CDR3 length equals 15 residues. Germline CDR1 reads WSHSY; CDR2 reads SAAADI. Trimming pared 2 bases from V and 6 bases from J, leaving 14 bases between. The chain's CDR3 is CASSEGGGPLNEQFI. CDR3 nucleotides: TGCGCCAGCAGTGAGGGAGGGGGCCCACTCAATGAGCAGTTCATC.

CDR3 DNA: TGTGCCAGCAGCACCCCCTGGAATTACGAGCAGTACGTC. It codes for CASSTPWNYEQYV. The chain employs TRBV7-9 and TRBJ2-7, with unresolved D. The V end was cut by 5 bases, the J end by 4 bases, with 12 bases between. The CDR3 has 13 amino acids. Germline V CDR1 and CDR2: SEHNR, FQNEAQ (reference sequence).

This clonotype has just a few counts. The V call is TRBV27, the J call TRBJ1-2; 10 bases agree with TRBD1. The CDR3 is made up of 14 amino acids. Trimming removed 8 bases from V and 6 bases from J; junction bases left unmatched: 9. The germline gives CDR1 MNHEY, CDR2 SMNVEV (reference sequence). The CDR3 DNA reads as TGTGCCAGCCATTCGACAGGGGGCTGGGATGGCTACACCTTC. It translates to CASHSTGGWDGYTF.

This clonotype occurred a few times. The J gene is TRBJ2-4, the V gene TRBV7-9; 7 nucleotides line up with TRBD1. Germline V gives CDR1 SEHNR, CDR2 FQNEAQ (reference sequence). The CDR3 is made up of 17 amino acids. Trimming cost V 5 bases and J 0 bases; bases outside gene matches: 10. The CDR3 loop is CASSPSGGNIAKNIQYF. The CDR3 DNA follows: TGTGCCAGCAGCCCCTCAGGGGGAAATATAGCCAAAAACATTCAGTACTTC. Variable domain in full (rest from reference TRBV7-9 and TRBJ2-4): DTGVSQNPRHKITKRGQNVTFRCDPISEHNRLYWYRQTLGQGPEFLTYFQNEAQLEKSRLLSDRFSAERPKGSFSTLEIQRTEQGDSAMYLCASSPSGGNIAKNIQYFGAGTRLSVL.

This clonotype was seen a few times. The rearrangement uses TRBV7-9 and TRBJ1-1, with D maybe TRBD1 (5 bases). Trimming removed 5 bases at V and 5 bases at J, with 12 bases between. Germline lookup yields CDR1 SEHNR and CDR2 FQNEAQ (reference sequence). The CDR3 is 13 residues long. The chain's CDR3 is CASSASGITEAFF. CDR3 bases: TGTGCCAGCAGCGCCTCAGGGATAACTGAAGCTTTCTTT.

The rearrangement uses TRBV5-1 and TRBJ2-5; tentative D call: TRBD1 (6 bases). Germline values: CDR1 SGHRS, CDR2 YFSETQ. The V end was cut by 2 bases, the J end by 2 bases, with 10 bases between. The CDR3 has 14 residues. The DNA of the CDR3 is TGCGCCAGCAGCTTCCGCGGACAGCAAGAGACCCAGTACTTC. It encodes CASSFRGQQETQYF. Full variable domain (missing parts from reference TRBV5-1 and TRBJ2-5): KAGVTQTPRYLIKTRGQQVTLSCSPISGHRSVSWYQQTPGQGLQFLFEYFSETQRNKGNFPGRFSGRQFSNSRSEMNVSTLELGDSALYLCASSFRGQQETQYFGPGTRLLVL.

This clonotype was seen at least ten times. The chain uses TRBV6-1 and TRBJ1-5; D may be TRBD1 (6 bases). V lost 6 bases and J 1 base, leaving 16 bases between the germline ends. The V gene's germline CDR1 is MNHNS and CDR2 SASEGT. This CDR3 has 16 residues. In DNA form, the CDR3 reads TGTGCCAGCAGCCGAAAGAACAGGGACAGCAATCAGCCCCAGCATTTT. Translation: CASSRKNRDSNQPQHF.

The V call is TRBV5-4, the J call TRBJ1-5; unclear D gene. The CDR3 is 13 residues long. Trimming removed 3 bases from V and 5 bases from J, with 9 bases in between. Germline V gene sequence: CDR1 SGHNT, CDR2 YYREEE (reference sequence). The CDR3 reads CASSSQTDQPQHF. The DNA of the CDR3 is TGTGCCAGCAGCTCTCAGACGGATCAGCCCCAGCATTTT.

This clonotype was found a few times. The chain links TRBV14 to TRBJ2-5; D might be TRBD2 (5 bases). Germline values: CDR1 SGHDN, CDR2 FVKESK. The CDR3 runs 13 residues. Trimming cost V 4 bases and J 5 bases, with 11 bases left between them. In nucleotides, the CDR3 is TGTGCCAGCAGCCTAATTGGGGAGGAGACCCAGTACTTC. It is translated as CASSLIGEETQYF.

In its sample, this clonotype was seen a few times. The J gene is TRBJ1-4, the V gene TRBV27; TRBD1 might be the D (5 bases). Trimming stripped 5 bases from V and 6 bases from J, with 16 bases between. The CDR3 extends over 15 amino acids. Germline V gene sequence: CDR1 MNHEY, CDR2 SMNVEV (reference sequence). The CDR3 loop reads CASSSRDWEHEKLFF. CDR3 coding DNA: TGTGCCAGCAGTAGCCGGGACTGGGAGCATGAAAAACTGTTTTTT.

The chain recombines TRBV11-3 with TRBJ1-1; D is unresolved. V shed 5 bases and J shed 0 bases, with 10 bases lying between them. The CDR3 is 14 amino acids. Germline-derived CDR1 and CDR2 are SGHNT and YENEEA. The DNA for the CDR3 is TGTGCCAGCAGCCCTAACAGCATGAACACTGAAGCTTTCTTT. Translated, it gives CASSPNSMNTEAFF.

The rearrangement links TRBV5-1 to TRBJ2-7; D call uncertain. V was shortened by 2 bases and J by 7 bases, with 22 bases between the two germline ends. CDR1 is SGHRS, CDR2 YFSETQ, per germline. CDR3 size: 16 residues. CDR3 coding DNA: TGCGCCAGCAGCTTTTTCTCAAGGCGGTCACCTTTGGAGCAGTACGTC. Translated, it gives CASSFFSRRSPLEQYV.